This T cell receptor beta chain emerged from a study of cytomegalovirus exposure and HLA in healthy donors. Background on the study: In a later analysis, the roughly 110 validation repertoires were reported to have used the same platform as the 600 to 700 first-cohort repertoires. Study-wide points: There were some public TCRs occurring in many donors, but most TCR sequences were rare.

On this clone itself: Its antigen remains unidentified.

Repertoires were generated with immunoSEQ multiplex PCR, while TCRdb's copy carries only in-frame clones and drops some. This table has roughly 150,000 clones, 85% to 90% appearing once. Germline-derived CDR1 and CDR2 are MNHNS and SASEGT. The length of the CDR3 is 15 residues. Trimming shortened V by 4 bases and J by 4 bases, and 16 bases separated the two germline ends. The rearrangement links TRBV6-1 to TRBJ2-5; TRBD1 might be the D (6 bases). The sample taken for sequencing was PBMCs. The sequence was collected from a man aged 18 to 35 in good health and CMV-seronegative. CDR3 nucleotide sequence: TGTGCCAGCAGTGCCAGGGACACCTGGGGAGAGACCCAGTACTTC. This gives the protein CASSARDTWGETQYF.